The sequence of this T cell receptor beta chain was determined in a study of blood T cell repertoires in COVID-19. For the study at large: PBMCs, B-cell-depleted T cells, or T cells were the source of the cDNA or gDNA that made up the material.

In the study's own analysis: Estimated nucleated cell counts came from reference gene primer amplification. Sequenced by immunoSEQ multiplex PCR; TCRdb stores in-frame clones only, minus some. The V and J calls and clone size come from that table; D and trimming were worked out from the DNA. The table records under 300,000 clones, around 87% of them present only once. CDR1 is MNHNY and CDR2 is SVGAGI in the germline V gene (reference sequence). Trimming removed 5 bases from V and 4 bases from J; junction bases left unmatched: 4. This CDR3 has 14 residues. Sequenced: peripheral blood. This receptor was obtained from a woman between 65 and 79 years old with active or convalescent COVID-19. This chain links TRBV6-6 with TRBJ1-4; 7 nucleotides align to TRBD1. The CDR3 DNA is TGTGCCAGCAGTGACAGGGTTGGTAATGAAAAACTGTTTTTT. This translates into CASSDRVGNEKLFF.